This T cell receptor (beta chain) comes out of a study of blood T cell repertoires in COVID-19. A PCR-confirmed or clinician-diagnosed COVID-19 case had contacted exposed participants within 2 weeks of entry. This CDR3 is built from 15 residues. The V gene end was trimmed by 5 bases and the J gene end by 9 bases; junction bases not matched to a gene: 7. The V gene's germline CDR1 is SGHVS and CDR2 FNYEAQ. Sequencing was performed with immunoSEQ multiplex PCR; in TCRdb, only in-frame clones are kept and a portion is missing. The data hold roughly 250,000 clones, with over 75% observed a single time. This receptor was obtained from a woman aged 40 to 50 who had been exposed to COVID-19. The sample was PBMCs or T cells enriched from blood (not recorded which). The V gene is TRBV7-6, the J gene TRBJ1-6; 10 bases fit TRBD1. The CDR3 DNA follows: TGTGCCAGCAGCGTCCGGGACAGGGGCGGTTCACCCCTCCACTTT. It translates to CASSVRDRGGSPLHF.